This T cell receptor beta chain derives from a study of T cells after yellow fever vaccination. This clonotype was observed many times. TCRdb used MiXCR to reprocess the 5' RACE reads, holding one entry per CDR3 protein. The table has more than 110,000 distinct CDR3 sequences, more than 6.5% seen once; the top ten hold over 0.55%. The sequencing here drew on CD4+ T cells sorted from PBMCs, taken 10 days after the yellow fever booster vaccination. This clonotype originated in a man aged 25-45 years who received the YFV17D yellow fever vaccine.

The CDR3 DNA sequence: TGCGCCAGCAGCAACAGGGTGGGAAATCAGCCCCAGCATTTT. Translated, it gives CASSNRVGNQPQHF. The chain links TRBV4-3 to TRBJ1-5; maybe TRBD1 (6 bases). The V end lost 5 bases, the J end lost 4 bases, and 12 bases lay between the germline ends. Germline CDR1 and CDR2: LGHNA and YSLEER. The CDR3 consists of 14 residues.